A single sample is the source of the 8 T cell receptor beta chains below, sequenced in a study of cytomegalovirus exposure and HLA in healthy donors. Both 60 Vbeta primers and 13 Jbeta primers went into the PCR. The table came from immunoSEQ multiplex PCR; TCRdb's copy has only in-frame clones and leaves some out. The top ten clones hold more than 6.5% of a sample with roughly 150,000 clones, about 81% of them seen once. Sequencing was carried out using PBMCs. These receptors all stem from a man aged 25 to 40 in good health and CMV-seronegative.

This clone was found once. The chain employs TRBV2 and TRBJ2-3, with TRBD2 identical over 10 bases. Germline V gives CDR1 SNHLY, CDR2 FYNNEI. Trimming at V came to 6 bases and at J to 0 bases, leaving 3 bases not matched to a gene. The CDR3 consists of 15 residues. CDR3 region: CASSLLAGSTDTQYF. CDR3 coding DNA: TGTGCCAGCAGCCTACTAGCGGGAAGCACAGATACGCAGTATTTT.

V usage is TRBV6-6 and J usage is TRBJ1-2; D possibly corresponds to TRBD1 (5 bases). The CDR3 spans 13 residues. Germline V gene sequence: CDR1 MNHNY, CDR2 SVGAGI (reference sequence). The V and J ends lost 11 bases and 7 bases respectively, with 20 bases between them. CDR3 DNA: TGTGCCGCGGGGCCGGGGCGTGGGGTTGGCTACACCTTC. Its translation is CAAGPGRGVGYTF.

The chain is built from TRBV11-3 and TRBJ2-7, with 10 bases fitting TRBD2. V gave up 1 base and J gave up 9 bases; unmatched junction bases: 0. The CDR3 runs 12 residues. CDR1 and CDR2 from the germline V gene are SGHNT and YENEEA. For the CDR3, the DNA is TGTGCCAGCAGCTTAGCTAGCGGGAGGCAGTACTTC. It specifies CASSLASGRQYF. Complete variable domain (other parts from reference TRBV11-3 and TRBJ2-7): EAGVVQSPRYKIIEKKQPVAFWCNPISGHNTLYWYLQNLGQGPELLIRYENEEAVDDSQLPKDRFSAERLKGVDSTLKIQPAELGDSAVYLCASSLASGRQYFGPGTRLTVT.

The chain is built from TRBV30 and TRBJ1-5; D perhaps matches TRBD1 (5 bases). Deletions cut 2 bases from V and 3 bases from J, with 14 bases between. CDR1 and CDR2 from the germline V gene are GTSNPN and SVGIG (reference sequence). CDR3 length equals 15 residues. The CDR3 spells CAWSRAGRANQPQHF. As DNA, the CDR3 is TGTGCCTGGAGTAGAGCAGGGCGTGCCAATCAGCCCCAGCATTTT.

This clone has a single count. The chain has TRBV23-1 and TRBJ2-6, with D hard to call. TRBV23-1 is an ORF; its function is uncertain. The CDR3 totals 17 residues. V was pared by 0 bases and J by 2 bases, with 11 bases between. The CDR3 sequence: CASSQSWIAPGANVLTF. Here the CDR3 DNA reads TGCGCCAGCAGTCAATCATGGATAGCCCCTGGGGCCAACGTCCTGACTTTC.

This chain uses TRBV5-6 with TRBJ2-1, with 9 bases that match TRBD2. The V segment lost 3 bases and the J segment 1 base; nucleotides outside the gene matches: 11. The CDR3 extends over 18 amino acids. The germline V gene encodes CDR1 SGHDT and CDR2 YYEEEE. The CDR3 nucleotides are TGTGCCAGCAGCTCTTACGTGCGCGGGAGGGCATCCTACAATGAGCAGTTCTTC. As protein: CASSSYVRGRASYNEQFF.

The chain carries TRBV7-7 and TRBJ2-5, with 9 bases aligning to TRBD2. From germline, CDR1 is SSHAT and CDR2 FNYEAQ (reference sequence). The CDR3 has 15 amino acids. The trim removed 5 bases at V and 2 bases at J, leaving 6 bases unmatched. This chain's CDR3 is CASSVGLAEQETQYF. DNA for the CDR3: TGTGCCAGCAGCGTGGGACTAGCAGAACAAGAGACCCAGTACTTC.

The chain combines TRBV5-1 with TRBJ2-3; a possible D gene is TRBD2 (7 bases). Trimming took 2 bases from V and 6 from J, leaving 19 bases between them. The germline V gene encodes CDR1 SGHRS and CDR2 YFSETQ. The CDR3 is 16 residues long. CDR3: CASSLSWGREKDTQYF. CDR3 DNA sequence: TGCGCCAGCAGCTTATCATGGGGGCGGGAGAAGGATACGCAGTATTTT.